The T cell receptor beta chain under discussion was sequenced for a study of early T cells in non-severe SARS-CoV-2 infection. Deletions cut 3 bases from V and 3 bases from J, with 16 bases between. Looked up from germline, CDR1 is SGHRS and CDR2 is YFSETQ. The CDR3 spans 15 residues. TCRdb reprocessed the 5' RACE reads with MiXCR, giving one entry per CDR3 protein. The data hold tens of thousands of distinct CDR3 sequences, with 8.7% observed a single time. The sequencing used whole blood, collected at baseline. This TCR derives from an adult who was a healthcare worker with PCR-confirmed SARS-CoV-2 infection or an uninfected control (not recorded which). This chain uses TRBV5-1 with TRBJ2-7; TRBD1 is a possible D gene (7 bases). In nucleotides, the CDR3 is TGCGCCAGCAGCTACGGAGGAGGGGGCTTCTACGAGCAGTACTTC. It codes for CASSYGGGGFYEQYF.